Listed below are T cell receptor beta chains from one sample, sequenced in a study of T cell responses to AZD1222 COVID-19 vaccine. Profiling relied on immunoSEQ multiplex PCR, and the TCRdb table lists in-frame clones only, not all of them. The sample lists 150,000 to 200,000 clones, approximately 90% occurring once. The sequencing used peripheral blood, collected on day 0 of AZD1222 vaccination. The origin of the receptors is an adult in good health. Both conserved end residues are part of each CDR3. Each record gives: D gene, clone size, V gene, J gene, CDR3 length, CDR3 DNA, CDR3 protein. The D gene is left open where the match is weak. The size of a clone is reported for some rows only, either as once, few or many, or as a class for expanded clones.

D gene: .
clone size: .
V gene: TRBV7-3
J gene: TRBJ1-4
CDR3 length: 16
CDR3 DNA: TGTGCCAGCAGCCCGAGTAGACAGCAGGCTAATGAAAAACTGTTTTTT
CDR3 protein: CASSPSRQQANEKLFF

D gene: .
clone size: .
V gene: TRBV9
J gene: TRBJ2-3
CDR3 length: 16
CDR3 DNA: TGTGCCAGCAGCGTCCCCAGCGGGCACCGAGGGGATACGCAGTATTTT
CDR3 protein: CASSVPSGHRGDTQYF

D gene: .
clone size: .
V gene: TRBV9
J gene: TRBJ1-2
CDR3 length: 11
CDR3 DNA: TGTGCCAGCAGCGTAGGGGATGGCTACACCTTC
CDR3 protein: CASSVGDGYTF

D gene: TRBD1
clone size: .
V gene: TRBV5-1
J gene: TRBJ1-2
CDR3 length: 15
CDR3 DNA: TGCGCCAGCAGCTCGACCGGGACAGAGTACTATGGCTACACCTTC
CDR3 protein: CASSSTGTEYYGYTF

D gene: .
clone size: .
V gene: TRBV18
J gene: TRBJ1-1
CDR3 length: 15
CDR3 DNA: TGTGCCAGCTCACCACCGGCCGCCCGGCACACTGAAGCTTTCTTT
CDR3 protein: CASSPPAARHTEAFF

D gene: TRBD2
clone size: .
V gene: TRBV27
J gene: TRBJ2-7
CDR3 length: 15
CDR3 DNA: TGTGCCAGCAGTAGGGGGACTAGCGCCGCCTACGAGCAGTACTTC
CDR3 protein: CASSRGTSAAYEQYF

D gene: .
clone size: .
V gene: TRBV29-1
J gene: TRBJ2-7
CDR3 length: 14
CDR3 DNA: TGCAGCGTAATTGACCTAGCGCACTCCTACGAGCAGTACTTC
CDR3 protein: CSVIDLAHSYEQYF

D gene: .
clone size: .
V gene: TRBV2
J gene: TRBJ1-2
CDR3 length: 14
CDR3 DNA: TGTGCCAGCATGGGAGACACCGGAGGGGGTGGCTACACCTTC
CDR3 protein: CASMGDTGGGGYTF

D gene: TRBD2
clone size: .
V gene: TRBV6-4
J gene: TRBJ2-1
CDR3 length: 15
CDR3 DNA: TGTGCCAGCAGTGAGGAGAGCGGGAGCTACAATGAGCAGTTCTTC
CDR3 protein: CASSEESGSYNEQFF

D gene: TRBD1
clone size: .
V gene: TRBV27
J gene: TRBJ2-7
CDR3 length: 13
CDR3 DNA: TGTGCCAGCAGTTCGGGACAGAACTACGAGCAGTACTTC
CDR3 protein: CASSSGQNYEQYF

D gene: .
clone size: .
V gene: TRBV10-2
J gene: TRBJ2-7
CDR3 length: 16
CDR3 DNA: TGCGCCAGCAGCTCGACTCAGGGTGGTTCTTTTTACGAGCAGTACTTC
CDR3 protein: CASSSTQGGSFYEQYF

D gene: TRBD1
clone size: .
V gene: TRBV5-1
J gene: TRBJ1-6
CDR3 length: 15
CDR3 DNA: TGCGCCAGCAGCGCCGGGACAGCTTATAATTCACCCCTCCACTTT
CDR3 protein: CASSAGTAYNSPLHF

D gene: TRBD2
clone size: .
V gene: TRBV5-4
J gene: TRBJ2-7
CDR3 length: 14
CDR3 DNA: TGTGCCAGCAGCCTAGCGGGGGCCCTCTACGAGCAGTACTTC
CDR3 protein: CASSLAGALYEQYF

D gene: .
clone size: .
V gene: TRBV21-1
J gene: TRBJ2-1
CDR3 length: 17
CDR3 DNA: TGTGCCAGCAGCTCCTGGGACAGGCAAAGTCCCTACAATGAGCAGTTCTTC
CDR3 protein: CASSSWDRQSPYNEQFF

D gene: TRBD1
clone size: .
V gene: TRBV3-1/TRBV3-2
J gene: TRBJ1-2
CDR3 length: 14
CDR3 DNA: TGTGCCAGCGCCCCAGGACAGGGGGACTATGGCTACACCTTC
CDR3 protein: CASAPGQGDYGYTF

D gene: TRBD1
clone size: .
V gene: TRBV5-4
J gene: TRBJ2-7
CDR3 length: 15
CDR3 DNA: TGTGCCAGCAGCTTGGCCGGGACAGGGGTCCACGAGCAGTACTTC
CDR3 protein: CASSLAGTGVHEQYF

D gene: .
clone size: .
V gene: TRBV18
J gene: TRBJ1-2
CDR3 length: 13
CDR3 DNA: TGTGCCAGCTCCGTCGGGGGATTCGATCGCTACACCTTC
CDR3 protein: CASSVGGFDRYTF

D gene: .
clone size: .
V gene: TRBV6-5
J gene: TRBJ2-4
CDR3 length: 13
CDR3 DNA: TGTGCCAGTCGGCCTGTAGCCAAAAACATTCAGTACTTC
CDR3 protein: CASRPVAKNIQYF

D gene: .
clone size: few
V gene: TRBV10-3
J gene: TRBJ2-7
CDR3 length: 12
CDR3 DNA: TGTGCCATCAGTGAGTCCAGCCACGAGCAGTACTTC
CDR3 protein: CAISESSHEQYF

D gene: .
clone size: .
V gene: TRBV27
J gene: TRBJ2-7
CDR3 length: 13
CDR3 DNA: TGTGCCAGCAGATTGGGGATAAGCTACGAGCAGTACTTC
CDR3 protein: CASRLGISYEQYF

D gene: TRBD1
clone size: .
V gene: TRBV5-1
J gene: TRBJ2-5
CDR3 length: 15
CDR3 DNA: TGCGCCAGCAGCTTGCCCACGGGACAGGAGGAGACCCAGTACTTC
CDR3 protein: CASSLPTGQEETQYF

D gene: TRBD1
clone size: once
V gene: TRBV4-2
J gene: TRBJ2-2
CDR3 length: 14
CDR3 DNA: TGTGCCAGCAGCATACACAGGGGCACCGGGGAGCTGTTTTTT
CDR3 protein: CASSIHRGTGELFF

D gene: .
clone size: .
V gene: TRBV9
J gene: TRBJ1-1
CDR3 length: 14
CDR3 DNA: TGTGCCAGCAGCCCTACCCCTGCGGGGACTGAAGCTTTCTTT
CDR3 protein: CASSPTPAGTEAFF

D gene: .
clone size: .
V gene: TRBV3-1/TRBV3-2
J gene: TRBJ1-6
CDR3 length: 17
CDR3 DNA: TGTGCCAGCAGCCAAGAGTACGGGACCTACGCTAATTCACCCCTCCACTTT
CDR3 protein: CASSQEYGTYANSPLHF

D gene: TRBD2
clone size: .
V gene: TRBV19
J gene: TRBJ2-2
CDR3 length: 16
CDR3 DNA: TGTGCCAGTAGTACAGGACTAGCGGGAAACACCGGGGAGCTGTTTTTT
CDR3 protein: CASSTGLAGNTGELFF

D gene: .
clone size: .
V gene: TRBV11-2
J gene: TRBJ1-2
CDR3 length: 18
CDR3 DNA: TGTGCCAGCAGCTTAGATCACCCGGGACCCCTAAGTGACTATGGCTACACCTTC
CDR3 protein: CASSLDHPGPLSDYGYTF

D gene: .
clone size: .
V gene: TRBV6-1
J gene: TRBJ1-1
CDR3 length: 15
CDR3 DNA: TGTGCCAGCAGTGAAGAATGGGGACACCGGAGAGGAGCTTTCTTT
CDR3 protein: CASSEEWGHRRGAFF

D gene: .
clone size: .
V gene: TRBV6-6
J gene: TRBJ1-1
CDR3 length: 16
CDR3 DNA: TGTGCCAGCATGGAAGGGGGAGGGCGGCCGAACACTGAAGCTTTCTTT
CDR3 protein: CASMEGGGRPNTEAFF

D gene: .
clone size: .
V gene: TRBV27
J gene: TRBJ1-2
CDR3 length: 11
CDR3 DNA: TGTGCCAGCAGTGACCGATTTATCTACACCTTC
CDR3 protein: CASSDRFIYTF

D gene: .
clone size: .
V gene: TRBV6-5
J gene: TRBJ2-1
CDR3 length: 12
CDR3 DNA: TGTGCCAGCAGCCACCCGGACAATGAGCAGTTCTTC
CDR3 protein: CASSHPDNEQFF

D gene: TRBD2
clone size: .
V gene: TRBV4-1
J gene: TRBJ2-1
CDR3 length: 13
CDR3 DNA: TGCGCCAGCAGCACGCAAACTAGCGATAAGCAGTTCTTC
CDR3 protein: CASSTQTSDKQFF

D gene: TRBD2
clone size: .
V gene: TRBV18
J gene: TRBJ2-2
CDR3 length: 16
CDR3 DNA: TGTGCCAGCTCACCTCGGACTAGCGGGACCGACGGGGAGCTGTTTTTT
CDR3 protein: CASSPRTSGTDGELFF

D gene: .
clone size: once
V gene: TRBV19
J gene: TRBJ1-5
CDR3 length: 14
CDR3 DNA: TGTGCCAGTGAGTGGCAGGGAGGACGTCAGCCCCAGCATTTT
CDR3 protein: CASEWQGGRQPQHF

D gene: .
clone size: .
V gene: TRBV5-6
J gene: TRBJ2-2
CDR3 length: 15
CDR3 DNA: TGTGCCAGCAGCTCCTGGAACAGCCTCACCGGGGAGCTGTTTTTT
CDR3 protein: CASSSWNSLTGELFF

D gene: .
clone size: .
V gene: TRBV7-9
J gene: TRBJ2-1
CDR3 length: 15
CDR3 DNA: TGTGCCAGCAGCTTAGAGGGTGCCCTATACAATGAGCAGTTCTTC
CDR3 protein: CASSLEGALYNEQFF

D gene: .
clone size: .
V gene: TRBV7-6
J gene: TRBJ1-5
CDR3 length: 13
CDR3 DNA: TGTGCCAGCCGAGCGGGGGCACATCAGCCCCAGCATTTT
CDR3 protein: CASRAGAHQPQHF

D gene: .
clone size: few
V gene: TRBV6-5
J gene: TRBJ2-7
CDR3 length: 14
CDR3 DNA: TGTGCCAGCAGTTACGGGAGACGGGACTACGAGCAGTACTTC
CDR3 protein: CASSYGRRDYEQYF

D gene: .
clone size: .
V gene: TRBV5-1
J gene: TRBJ1-6
CDR3 length: 14
CDR3 DNA: TGCGCCAGCAGCTTGGCCAACGGGGATTCACCCCTCCACTTT
CDR3 protein: CASSLANGDSPLHF

D gene: TRBD2
clone size: .
V gene: TRBV19
J gene: TRBJ2-1
CDR3 length: 17
CDR3 DNA: TGTGCCAGTAGTATAGTCGGTAGCGGGTCGACCTACAATGAGCAGTTCTTC
CDR3 protein: CASSIVGSGSTYNEQFF

D gene: .
clone size: once
V gene: TRBV3-1/TRBV3-2
J gene: TRBJ2-1
CDR3 length: 16
CDR3 DNA: TGTGCCAGCAGCCAGGAGGCCAGGGTTCCCTACAATGAGCAGTTCTTC
CDR3 protein: CASSQEARVPYNEQFF

D gene: .
clone size: .
V gene: TRBV23-1
J gene: TRBJ1-2
CDR3 length: 16
CDR3 DNA: TGCGCCAGCAGTCAATCGGCCGGACAATGTTCAGGTGGCTACACCTTC
CDR3 protein: CASSQSAGQCSGGYTF

D gene: TRBD2
clone size: .
V gene: TRBV11-2
J gene: TRBJ2-7
CDR3 length: 15
CDR3 DNA: TGTGCCAGCAGCTTAAGGACTAGCGCGTCCTACGAGCAGTACTTC
CDR3 protein: CASSLRTSASYEQYF